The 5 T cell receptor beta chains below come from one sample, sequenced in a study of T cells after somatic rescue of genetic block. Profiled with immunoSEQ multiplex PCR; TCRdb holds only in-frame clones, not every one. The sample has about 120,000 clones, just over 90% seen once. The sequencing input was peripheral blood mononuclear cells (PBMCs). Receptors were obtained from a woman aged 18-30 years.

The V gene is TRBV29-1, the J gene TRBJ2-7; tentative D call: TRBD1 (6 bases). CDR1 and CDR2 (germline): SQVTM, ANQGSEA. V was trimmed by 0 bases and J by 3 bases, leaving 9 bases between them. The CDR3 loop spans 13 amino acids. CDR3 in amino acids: CSVEDAGDYEQYF. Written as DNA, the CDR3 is TGCAGCGTTGAAGATGCAGGGGACTACGAGCAGTACTTC.

The CDR3 loop reads CASSPLDSNYGYTF. The CDR3 DNA sequence: TGTGCCAGCTCACCACTCGACAGCAACTATGGCTACACCTTC. The chain couples TRBV18 to TRBJ1-2; possibly TRBD1 for D (5 bases). The CDR3 is 14 amino acids. Germline values: CDR1 KGHSH, CDR2 LQKENI. V was clipped by 1 base and J by 2 bases, with 8 bases between them. The variable domain in full, with the rest retrieved from reference TRBV18 and TRBJ1-2, is NAGVMQNPRHLVRRRGQEARLRCSPMKGHSHVYWYRQLPEEGLKFMVYLQKENIIDESGMPKERFSAEFPKEGPSILRIQQVVRGDSAAYFCASSPLDSNYGYTFGSGTRLTVV.

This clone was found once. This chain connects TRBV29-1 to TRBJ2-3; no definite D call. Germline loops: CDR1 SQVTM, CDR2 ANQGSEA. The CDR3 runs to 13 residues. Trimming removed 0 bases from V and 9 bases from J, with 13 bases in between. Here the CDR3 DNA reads TGCAGCGTTGAAGATCTAACTGGCGTCACGCAGTATTTT. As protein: CSVEDLTGVTQYF.

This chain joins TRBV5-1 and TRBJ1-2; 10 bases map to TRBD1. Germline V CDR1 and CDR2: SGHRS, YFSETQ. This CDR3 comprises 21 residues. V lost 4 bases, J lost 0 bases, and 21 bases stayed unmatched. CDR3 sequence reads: CASSSQGQGLGVLNSNYGYTF. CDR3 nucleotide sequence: TGCGCCAGCAGCAGTCAGGGACAGGGGCTCGGGGTGCTGAATTCTAACTATGGCTACACCTTC.

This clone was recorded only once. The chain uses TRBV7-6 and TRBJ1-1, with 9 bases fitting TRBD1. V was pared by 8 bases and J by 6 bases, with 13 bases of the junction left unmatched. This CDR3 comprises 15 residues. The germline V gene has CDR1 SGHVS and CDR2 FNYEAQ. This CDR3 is CASAQRGQGAPEAFF. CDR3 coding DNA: TGTGCCAGCGCACAACGGGGACAGGGAGCCCCTGAAGCTTTCTTT. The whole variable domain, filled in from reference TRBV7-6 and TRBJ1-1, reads GAGVSQSPRYKVTKRGQDVALRCDPISGHVSLYWYRQALGQGPEFLTYFNYEAQQDKSGLPNDRFSAERPEGSISTLTIQRTEQRDSAMYRCASAQRGQGAPEAFFGQGTRLTVV.